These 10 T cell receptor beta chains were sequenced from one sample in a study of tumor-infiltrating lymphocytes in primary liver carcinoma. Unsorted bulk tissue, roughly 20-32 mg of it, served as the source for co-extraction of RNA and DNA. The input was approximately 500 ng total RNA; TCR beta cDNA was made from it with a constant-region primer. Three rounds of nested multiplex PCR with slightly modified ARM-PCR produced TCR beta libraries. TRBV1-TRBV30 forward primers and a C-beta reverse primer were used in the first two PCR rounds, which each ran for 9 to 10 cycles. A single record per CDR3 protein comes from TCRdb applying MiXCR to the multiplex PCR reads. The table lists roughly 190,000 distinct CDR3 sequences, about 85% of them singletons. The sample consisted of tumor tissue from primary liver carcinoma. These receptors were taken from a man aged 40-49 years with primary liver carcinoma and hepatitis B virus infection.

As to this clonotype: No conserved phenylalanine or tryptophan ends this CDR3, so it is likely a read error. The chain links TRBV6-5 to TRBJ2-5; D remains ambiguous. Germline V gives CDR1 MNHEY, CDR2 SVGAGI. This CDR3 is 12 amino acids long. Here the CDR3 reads CASSYGAETQYS. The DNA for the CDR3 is TGTGCCAGCAGTTACGGCGCAGAGACTCAGTACTCC.

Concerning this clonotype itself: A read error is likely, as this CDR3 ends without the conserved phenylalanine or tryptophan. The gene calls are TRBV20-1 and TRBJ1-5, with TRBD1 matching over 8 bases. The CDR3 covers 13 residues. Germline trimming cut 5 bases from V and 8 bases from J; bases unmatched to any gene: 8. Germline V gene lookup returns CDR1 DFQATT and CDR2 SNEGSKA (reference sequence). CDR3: CSAERQGSEPQHL. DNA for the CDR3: TGCAGTGCTGAGAGACAGGGGAGTGAGCCCCAGCATCTT.

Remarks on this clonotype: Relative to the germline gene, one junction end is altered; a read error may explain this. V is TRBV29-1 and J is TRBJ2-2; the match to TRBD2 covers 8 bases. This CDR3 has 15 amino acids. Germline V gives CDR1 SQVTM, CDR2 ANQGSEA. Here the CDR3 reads CSVETSAVNTVELFF. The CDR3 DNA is TGCAGCGTTGAGACTAGCGCGGTGAACACCGTGGAGCTGTTTTTT.

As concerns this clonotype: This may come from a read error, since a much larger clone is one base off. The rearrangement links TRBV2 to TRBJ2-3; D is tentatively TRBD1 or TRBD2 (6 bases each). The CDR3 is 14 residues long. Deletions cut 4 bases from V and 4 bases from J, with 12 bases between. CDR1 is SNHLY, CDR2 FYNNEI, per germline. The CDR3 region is CASSGLGGADTQYF. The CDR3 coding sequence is TGTGCCAGCAGTGGACTAGGGGGAGCAGATACGCAGTATTTT.

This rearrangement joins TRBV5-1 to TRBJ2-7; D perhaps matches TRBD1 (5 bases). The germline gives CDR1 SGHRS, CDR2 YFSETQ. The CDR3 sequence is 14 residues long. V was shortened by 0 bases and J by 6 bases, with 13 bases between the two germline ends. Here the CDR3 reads CASSLAGRESEQYF. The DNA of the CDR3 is TGCGCCAGCAGCTTGGCAGGGCGCGAATCCGAGCAGTACTTC.

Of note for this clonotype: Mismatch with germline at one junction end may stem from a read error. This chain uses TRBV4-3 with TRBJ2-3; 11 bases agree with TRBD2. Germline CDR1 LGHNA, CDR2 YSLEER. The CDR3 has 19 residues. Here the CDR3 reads CANRQWVAGGPVGTDTQYF. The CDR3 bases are TGTGCCAACAGACAATGGGTAGCGGGAGGGCCGGTTGGGACAGATACGCAGTATTTT.

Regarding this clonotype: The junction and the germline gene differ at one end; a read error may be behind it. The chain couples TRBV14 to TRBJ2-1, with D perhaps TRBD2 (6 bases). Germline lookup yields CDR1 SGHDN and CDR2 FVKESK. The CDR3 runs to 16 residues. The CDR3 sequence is CACSAVAVWVNNEQFF. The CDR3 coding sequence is TGTGCCTGCAGTGCTGTAGCGGTATGGGTAAACAATGAGCAGTTCTTC.

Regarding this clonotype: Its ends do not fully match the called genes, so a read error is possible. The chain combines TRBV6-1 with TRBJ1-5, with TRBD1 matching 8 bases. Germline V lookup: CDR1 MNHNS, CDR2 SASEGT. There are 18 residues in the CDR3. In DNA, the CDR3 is TGTGCCAGCAGCTCAACAGGGGGACGGGGGAAAGTTAATCAGCCCCAGCACTTT. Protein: CASSSTGGRGKVNQPQHF.

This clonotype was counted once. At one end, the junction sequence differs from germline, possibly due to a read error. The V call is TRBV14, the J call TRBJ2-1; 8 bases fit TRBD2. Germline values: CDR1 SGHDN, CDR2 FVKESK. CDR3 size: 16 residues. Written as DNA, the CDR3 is TGTGCCAGCAATGCCGTAGCGGGATGGGCAAACAATAAGCAGTTCTTC. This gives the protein CASNAVAGWANNKQFF.

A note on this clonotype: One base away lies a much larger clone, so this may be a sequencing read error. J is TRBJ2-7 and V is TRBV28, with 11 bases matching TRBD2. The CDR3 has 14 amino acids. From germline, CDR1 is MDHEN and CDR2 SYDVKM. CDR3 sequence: CTSRTSGRTYEQYF. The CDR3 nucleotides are TGTACCAGCAGAACTAGCGGGAGAACCTACGAGCAGTACTTC.